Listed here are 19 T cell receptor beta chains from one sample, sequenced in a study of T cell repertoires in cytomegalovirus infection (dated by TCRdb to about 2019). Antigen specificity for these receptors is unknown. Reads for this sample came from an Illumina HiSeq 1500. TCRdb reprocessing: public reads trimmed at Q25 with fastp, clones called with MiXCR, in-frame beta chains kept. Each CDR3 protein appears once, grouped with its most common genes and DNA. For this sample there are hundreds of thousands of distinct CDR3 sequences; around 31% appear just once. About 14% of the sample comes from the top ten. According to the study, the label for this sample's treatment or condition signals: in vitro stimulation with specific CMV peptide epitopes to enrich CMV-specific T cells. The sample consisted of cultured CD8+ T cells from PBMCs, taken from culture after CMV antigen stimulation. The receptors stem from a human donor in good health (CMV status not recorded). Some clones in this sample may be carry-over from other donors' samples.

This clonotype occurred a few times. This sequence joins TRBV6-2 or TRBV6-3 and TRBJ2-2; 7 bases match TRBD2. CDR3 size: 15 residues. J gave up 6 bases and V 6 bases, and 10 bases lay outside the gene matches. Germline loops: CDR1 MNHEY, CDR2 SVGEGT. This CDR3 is CASRGLGSGPGELFF. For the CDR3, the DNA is TGTGCCAGCAGAGGACTAGGGAGTGGCCCCGGGGAGCTGTTTTTT.

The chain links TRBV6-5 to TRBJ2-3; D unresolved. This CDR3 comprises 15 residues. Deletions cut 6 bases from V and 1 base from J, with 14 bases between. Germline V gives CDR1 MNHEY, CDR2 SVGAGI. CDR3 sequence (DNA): TGTGCCAGCAGCTCCGAAGGGATGGGCACAGATACGCAGTATTTT. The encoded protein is CASSSEGMGTDTQYF.

As DNA, the CDR3 is TGTGCCAGCAGTTATGAGGGCGGATACCCCGACAATGAGCAGTTCTTC. Its protein product is CASSYEGGYPDNEQFF. The chain recombines TRBV6-5 with TRBJ2-1; D may be TRBD2 (5 bases). The V end lost 3 bases, the J end lost 5 bases, and 17 bases lay between the germline ends. The CDR3 spans 16 residues. Per the germline V gene, CDR1 is MNHEY and CDR2 is SVGAGI.

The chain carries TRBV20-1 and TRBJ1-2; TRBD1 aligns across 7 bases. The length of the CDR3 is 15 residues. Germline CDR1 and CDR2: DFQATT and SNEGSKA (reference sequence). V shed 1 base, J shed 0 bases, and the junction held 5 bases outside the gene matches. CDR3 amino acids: CSARVTGAANYGYTF. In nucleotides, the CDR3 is TGCAGTGCTAGAGTCACAGGGGCCGCTAACTATGGCTACACCTTC.

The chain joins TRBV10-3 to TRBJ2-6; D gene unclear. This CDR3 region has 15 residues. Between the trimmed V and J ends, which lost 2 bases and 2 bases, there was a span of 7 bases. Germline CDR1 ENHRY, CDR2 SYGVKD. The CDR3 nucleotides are TGTGCCATCAGTGAGACAGTAACTGGGGCCAACGTCCTGACTTTC. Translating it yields CAISETVTGANVLTF.

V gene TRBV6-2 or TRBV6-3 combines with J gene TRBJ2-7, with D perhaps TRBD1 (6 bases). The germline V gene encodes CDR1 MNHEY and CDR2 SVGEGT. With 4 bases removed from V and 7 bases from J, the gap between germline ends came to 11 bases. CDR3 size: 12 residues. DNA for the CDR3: TGTGCCAGCAGTTTGGGACATCGGGAGCAGTACGTC. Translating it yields CASSLGHREQYV.

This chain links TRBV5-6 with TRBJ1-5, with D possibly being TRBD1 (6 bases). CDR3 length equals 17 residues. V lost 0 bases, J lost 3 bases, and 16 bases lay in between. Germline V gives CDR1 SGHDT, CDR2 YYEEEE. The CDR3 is CASSLAGAAGVNQPQHF. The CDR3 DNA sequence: TGTGCCAGCAGCTTGGCCGGGGCAGCAGGGGTCAATCAGCCCCAGCATTTT.

The CDR3 bases are TGCAGTGCTAGAGGGGGGACATTAATCTACGAGCAGTACTTC. Its translation is CSARGGTLIYEQYF. The chain employs TRBV20-1 and TRBJ2-7; TRBD1 is a possible D gene (6 bases). V was shortened by 1 base and J by 3 bases, with 13 bases between the two germline ends. The CDR3 runs 14 residues. In germline, CDR1 is DFQATT, CDR2 SNEGSKA (reference sequence).

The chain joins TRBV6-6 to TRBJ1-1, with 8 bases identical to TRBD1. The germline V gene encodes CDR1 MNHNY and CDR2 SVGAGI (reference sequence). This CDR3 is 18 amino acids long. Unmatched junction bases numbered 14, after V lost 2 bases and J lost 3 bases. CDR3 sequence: CASSYRTTSTGDDTEAFF. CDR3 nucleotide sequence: TGTGCCAGCAGTTACAGAACAACCTCGACAGGGGATGACACTGAAGCTTTCTTT.

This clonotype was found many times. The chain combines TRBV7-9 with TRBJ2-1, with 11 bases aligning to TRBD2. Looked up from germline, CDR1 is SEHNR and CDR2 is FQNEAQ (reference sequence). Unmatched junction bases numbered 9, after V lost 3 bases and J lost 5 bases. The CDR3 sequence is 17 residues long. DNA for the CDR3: TGTGCCAGCAGCTTGGAGCCTAGCGGGGGGAAGAACAATGAGCAGTTCTTC. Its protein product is CASSLEPSGGKNNEQFF.

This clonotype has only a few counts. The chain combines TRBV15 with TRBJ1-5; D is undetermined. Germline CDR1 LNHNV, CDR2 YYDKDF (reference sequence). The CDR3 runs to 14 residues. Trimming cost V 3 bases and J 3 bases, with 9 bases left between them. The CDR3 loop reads CATSRRGLNQPQHF. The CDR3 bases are TGTGCCACCAGCAGGCGGGGTCTCAATCAGCCCCAGCATTTT.

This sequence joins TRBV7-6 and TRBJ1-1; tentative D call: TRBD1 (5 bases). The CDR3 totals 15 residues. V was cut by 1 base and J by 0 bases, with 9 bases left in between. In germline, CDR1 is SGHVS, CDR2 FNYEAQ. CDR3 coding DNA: TGTGCCAGCAGCTTAGAATGGGGGGTGAACACTGAAGCTTTCTTT. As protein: CASSLEWGVNTEAFF.

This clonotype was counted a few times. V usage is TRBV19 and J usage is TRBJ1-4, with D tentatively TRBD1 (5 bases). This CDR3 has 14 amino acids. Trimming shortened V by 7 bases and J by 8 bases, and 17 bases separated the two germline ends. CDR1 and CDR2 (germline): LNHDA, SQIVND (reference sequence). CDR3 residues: CASTGRKSWEKLFF. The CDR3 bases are TGTGCCAGTACGGGACGAAAATCTTGGGAAAAACTGTTTTTT.

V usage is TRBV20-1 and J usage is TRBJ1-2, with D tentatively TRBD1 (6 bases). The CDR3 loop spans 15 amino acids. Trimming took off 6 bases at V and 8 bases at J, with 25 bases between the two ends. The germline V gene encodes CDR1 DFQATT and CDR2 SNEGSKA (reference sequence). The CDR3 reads CSAPPKGGDWNGYTF. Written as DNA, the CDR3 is TGCAGTGCCCCTCCCAAGGGGGGCGACTGGAACGGCTACACCTTC.

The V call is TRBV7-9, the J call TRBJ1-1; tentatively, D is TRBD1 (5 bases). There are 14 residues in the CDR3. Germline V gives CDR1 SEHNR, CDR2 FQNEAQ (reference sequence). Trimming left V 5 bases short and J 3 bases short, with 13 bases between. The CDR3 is CASSPAREDTEAFF. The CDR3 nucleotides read TGTGCCAGCAGCCCTGCCAGGGAGGACACTGAAGCTTTCTTT.

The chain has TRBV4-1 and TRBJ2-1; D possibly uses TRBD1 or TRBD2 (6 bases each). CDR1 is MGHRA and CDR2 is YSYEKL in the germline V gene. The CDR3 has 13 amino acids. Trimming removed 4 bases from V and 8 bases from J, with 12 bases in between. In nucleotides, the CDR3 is TGCGCCAGCAGCCGTGCGAGGGGGGATGAGCAGTTCTTC. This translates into CASSRARGDEQFF.

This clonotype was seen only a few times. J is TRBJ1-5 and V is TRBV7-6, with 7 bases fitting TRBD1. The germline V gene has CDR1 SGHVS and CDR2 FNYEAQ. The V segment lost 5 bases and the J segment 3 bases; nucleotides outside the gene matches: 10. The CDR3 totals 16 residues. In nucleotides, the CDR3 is TGTGCCAGCAGCCTGGGACAGATGGCCTTCAATCAGCCCCAGCATTTT. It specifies CASSLGQMAFNQPQHF. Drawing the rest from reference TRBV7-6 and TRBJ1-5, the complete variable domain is GAGVSQSPRYKVTKRGQDVALRCDPISGHVSLYWYRQALGQGPEFLTYFNYEAQQDKSGLPNDRFSAERPEGSISTLTIQRTEQRDSAMYRCASSLGQMAFNQPQHFGDGTRLSIL.

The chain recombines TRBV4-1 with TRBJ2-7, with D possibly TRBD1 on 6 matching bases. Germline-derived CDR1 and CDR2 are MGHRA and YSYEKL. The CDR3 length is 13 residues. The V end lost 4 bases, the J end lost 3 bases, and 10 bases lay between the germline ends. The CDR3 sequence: CASSPGANYEQYV. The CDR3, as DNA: TGCGCCAGCAGCCCAGGGGCCAACTACGAGCAGTACGTC.

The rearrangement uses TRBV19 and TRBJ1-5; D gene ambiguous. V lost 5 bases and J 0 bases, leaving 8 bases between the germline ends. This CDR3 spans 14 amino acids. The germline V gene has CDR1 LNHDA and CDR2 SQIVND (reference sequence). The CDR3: CASSETASNQPQHF. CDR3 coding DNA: TGTGCCAGTAGTGAAACGGCTAGCAATCAGCCCCAGCATTTT.